This entry concerns a single T cell receptor beta chain. Its antigen is unidentified. This entry belongs to a study of blood T cells in healthy people across ages. Regarding the study as a whole: Per-million-T-cell TCR beta diversity fell roughly linearly with age.

The authors ran a second PCR of 7 to 11 cycles using a sample-barcoded 5' primer and a J-beta primer mix. Each cDNA molecule was tagged by a template-switch adaptor that had 12 random nucleotides. MiXCR was run by TCRdb on the 5' RACE reads, yielding one entry per CDR3 protein. The sample has roughly 500,000 distinct CDR3 sequences, about 26% seen once. Germline assignment: CDR1 DFQATT and CDR2 SNEGSKA (reference sequence). The CDR3 is 9 residues long. V lost 6 bases and J lost 6, with 5 bases in between. Sequenced sample: blood. The chain joins TRBV20-1 to TRBJ1-2; D is undetermined. The sequence was collected from a woman aged 70-85 years in good health. The chain's CDR3 is CSALDGYTF. CDR3 bases: TGCAGTGCGTTGGATGGCTACACCTTC.